A selection of T cell receptor beta chains follows, all from one sample in a study of immune characterization of retroperitoneal liposarcoma. TCRdb re-derived calls from the PCR reads in MiXCR, one entry per CDR3 protein. The sample has thousands of distinct CDR3 sequences, over 40% seen once. Sequenced sample: tumor tissue. The receptors stem from a male donor with retroperitoneal liposarcoma. Both conserved end residues are part of each CDR3. Fields, in order: V gene, J gene, CDR3 length, D gene, clone size, CDR3 protein, CDR3 DNA. D genes are given only for firm matches. Part of the rows lack a size; the others show once, few, many or a class for expanded clones.

TRBV6-1	TRBJ1-2	14	TRBD1	once	CASSLQATGYGYTF	TGTGCCAGCAGTCTACAGGCGACAGGGTATGGCTACACCTTC
TRBV6-1	TRBJ2-4	17	TRBD2	few	CASSEAGGLAGGNEQYF	TGTGCCAGCAGTGAAGCTGGCGGGCTAGCGGGAGGCAATGAGCAGTACTTC
TRBV12-3/TRBV12-4	TRBJ2-1	14	TRBD2	medium-sized	CASKGPAGENEQFF	TGTGCCAGCAAGGGCCCAGCGGGAGAAAATGAGCAGTTCTTC
TRBV12-3/TRBV12-4	TRBJ2-3	17	TRBD2	few	CASSSVGLAGLFYTQYF	TGTGCCAGCAGTTCCGTCGGACTAGCGGGGCTTTTCTATACGCAGTATTTT
TRBV12-3/TRBV12-4	TRBJ2-1	16	TRBD2	medium-sized	CASSPTTSGRLYEQFF	TGTGCCAGCAGTCCCACGACTAGCGGGAGGTTATACGAGCAGTTCTTC
TRBV5-1	TRBJ2-1	14	TRBD2	-	CASSGLANYNEQFF	TGCGCCAGCAGCGGACTAGCCAATTACAATGAGCAGTTCTTC
TRBV12-3/TRBV12-4	TRBJ2-5	17	TRBD2	-	CASSLGLYSGGANEQYF	TGTGCCAGCAGTTTGGGCCTATATAGCGGGGGGGCCAATGAGCAGTACTTC
TRBV10-2	TRBJ2-2	15	-	-	CASSQQGRNTGELFF	TGCGCCAGCAGTCAACAGGGCCGGAACACCGGGGAGCTGTTTTTT
TRBV27	TRBJ2-7	13	TRBD2	-	CASSWREGWEQYF	TGTGCCAGCAGTTGGCGGGAGGGTTGGGAGCAGTACTTC
TRBV6-6	TRBJ2-5	13	-	-	CASSYGPTGTQYF	TGTGCCAGCAGTTACGGGCCTACGGGGACCCAGTACTTC
TRBV10-2	TRBJ2-1	15	TRBD2	-	CASRVAGGPHNEQFF	TGCGCCAGCAGAGTAGCGGGAGGGCCGCACAATGAGCAGTTCTTC
TRBV6-1	TRBJ2-6	15	-	medium-sized	CASSVQGAGANVLTF	TGTGCCAGCAGTGTACAGGGTGCTGGGGCCAACGTCCTGACTTTC
TRBV6-6	TRBJ2-1	15	-	-	CASRLTVTAPTEQFF	TGTGCCAGCAGACTAACCGTGACAGCTCCTACGGAGCAGTTCTTC
TRBV6-1	TRBJ2-3	17	TRBD1	medium-sized	CASRRGRQGIFTDTQYF	TGTGCCAGCAGGAGGGGTCGACAGGGAATATTCACAGATACGCAGTATTTT
TRBV7-9	TRBJ2-7	14	-	medium-sized	CASSLRGISYEQYF	TGTGCCAGCAGCTTAAGGGGGATTTCCTACGAGCAGTACTTC
TRBV27	TRBJ2-1	10	-	-	CASGVQEQFF	TGTGCCAGCGGCGTACAGGAGCAGTTCTTC
TRBV6-1	TRBJ1-2	14	-	few	CASNPSVRPTGYTF	TGTGCCAGCAACCCATCGGTACGGCCGACCGGCTACACCTTC
TRBV6-4	TRBJ2-3	14	TRBD2	few	CASSEAGGTDTQYF	TGTGCCAGCAGTGAAGCGGGGGGCACAGATACGCAGTATTTT
TRBV6-6	TRBJ2-5	14	-	-	CASSYSATRRTQYF	TGTGCCAGCAGTTACTCGGCCACTCGGCGGACCCAGTACTTC
TRBV6-1	TRBJ2-3	14	TRBD2	-	CASSELAGADTQYF	TGTGCCAGCAGTGAACTAGCGGGAGCAGATACGCAGTATTTT
TRBV6-1	TRBJ2-4	14	-	-	CASSYYDTEGEQYF	TGTGCCAGCAGTTATTACGACACGGAAGGGGAGCAGTACTTC
TRBV11-3	TRBJ2-7	14	-	-	CASSLPTGRTEQYF	TGTGCCAGCAGCTTACCCACAGGGCGCACCGAGCAGTACTTC
TRBV6-1	TRBJ2-5	17	TRBD1	-	CASSDTGTGDPYNEQYF	TGTGCCAGCAGTGATACCGGGACAGGGGATCCCTACAATGAGCAGTACTTC
TRBV6-1	TRBJ2-2	14	TRBD1	-	CASKGQGGPGELFF	TGTGCCAGCAAAGGACAGGGTGGGCCCGGGGAGCTGTTTTTT
TRBV11-2	TRBJ2-3	16	TRBD2	few	CASSLAYGTTPGTQYF	TGTGCCAGCAGCTTAGCTTATGGGACTACTCCGGGTACGCAGTATTTT
TRBV27	TRBJ2-1	14	TRBD2	medium-sized	CASRSGSSYNEQFF	TGTGCCAGCCGTAGCGGGAGCTCCTACAATGAGCAGTTCTTC
TRBV6-6	TRBJ2-1	11	-	once	CASRSLREQFF	TGTGCCAGCAGGAGCCTCCGGGAGCAGTTCTTC
TRBV12-3/TRBV12-4	TRBJ2-1	17	TRBD2	medium-sized	CASSLVVSGGAYNEQFF	TGTGCCAGCAGTTTAGTAGTTAGCGGGGGTGCGTACAATGAGCAGTTCTTC
TRBV6-1	TRBJ2-7	16	-	-	CASRDYSTGHTYEQYF	TGTGCCAGCAGGGACTATAGCACGGGACACACCTACGAGCAGTACTTC
TRBV11-3	TRBJ2-7	12	-	few	CAIRGGGDEQYF	TGTGCCATCCGCGGAGGGGGGGACGAGCAGTACTTC
TRBV6-1	TRBJ2-1	11	-	-	CASGSSYEQFF	TGTGCCAGTGGAAGCTCCTACGAGCAGTTCTTC
TRBV7-3	TRBJ2-3	15	-	-	CASSLRYQVGDTQYF	TGTGCCAGCAGCTTACGGTATCAAGTTGGAGATACGCAGTATTTT
TRBV6-1	TRBJ2-1	15	TRBD1	medium-sized	CASSIPGQGADEQFF	TGTGCCAGCAGCATACCGGGACAGGGGGCTGACGAGCAGTTCTTC
TRBV6-1	TRBJ2-7	14	-	medium-sized	CASSGTRGPYEQYF	TGTGCCAGCAGCGGTACTAGAGGACCCTACGAGCAGTACTTC
TRBV7-2	TRBJ2-6	15	-	few	CASSLGGGGANVLTF	TGTGCCAGCAGCTTAGGGGGAGGTGGGGCCAACGTCCTGACTTTC
TRBV6-1	TRBJ2-2	15	TRBD2	-	CASSFGGAGTGELFF	TGTGCCAGCAGTTTCGGGGGGGCGGGCACCGGGGAGCTGTTTTTT
TRBV6-1	TRBJ2-2	14	TRBD2	-	CASSLAGNTGELFF	TGTGCCAGCAGTTTAGCGGGAAACACCGGGGAGCTGTTTTTT
TRBV6-1	TRBJ2-1	15	TRBD2	few	CASSEETSGIWEQFF	TGTGCCAGCAGTGAAGAGACTAGCGGGATATGGGAGCAGTTCTTC
TRBV7-3	TRBJ2-1	15	-	medium-sized	CASSDTGTLYNEQFF	TGTGCCAGCAGCGATACCGGGACCCTATACAATGAGCAGTTCTTC
TRBV4-1	TRBJ2-1	17	-	-	CASSQDQESSSYNEQFF	TGCGCCAGCAGCCAAGATCAGGAGTCGAGCTCCTACAATGAGCAGTTCTTC
TRBV24-1	TRBJ2-7	14	-	-	CATSDFARKDEQYF	TGTGCCACCAGTGATTTTGCCAGGAAGGATGAGCAGTACTTC
TRBV6-5	TRBJ1-2	13	-	few	CASSYYRDVGYTF	TGTGCCAGCAGTTACTATCGGGACGTCGGCTACACCTTC
TRBV6-1	TRBJ2-7	16	TRBD2	few	CASSNNGGGRRNEQYF	TGTGCCAGCAGCAACAATGGCGGGGGTAGGAGAAATGAGCAGTACTTC
TRBV6-6	TRBJ2-7	16	-	medium-sized	CASSYSVVISSYEQYF	TGTGCCAGCAGTTACTCAGTGGTTATTAGCTCCTACGAGCAGTACTTC
TRBV6-1	TRBJ2-1	12	TRBD1	-	CASSRQGPEQFF	TGTGCCAGCAGTAGACAGGGGCCTGAGCAGTTCTTC
TRBV7-6	TRBJ2-5	14	TRBD2	medium-sized	CASSLEGGSREQYF	TGTGCCAGCAGCTTAGAGGGCGGGAGCCGGGAGCAGTACTTC
TRBV7-6	TRBJ2-7	16	-	-	CASSLTSGNTGNEQYF	TGTGCCAGCAGCTTGACCTCTGGGAATACGGGGAATGAGCAGTACTTC
TRBV6-1	TRBJ1-2	13	-	-	CASSETQTYGYTF	TGTGCCAGCAGTGAAACCCAGACTTATGGCTACACCTTC
TRBV6-1	TRBJ2-1	14	TRBD2	medium-sized	CASSVIAGGYEQFF	TGTGCCAGCAGTGTGATAGCGGGGGGCTACGAGCAGTTCTTC
TRBV6-1	TRBJ2-1	11	-	-	CASTGYNEQFF	TGTGCCAGCACGGGCTACAATGAGCAGTTCTTC
TRBV27	TRBJ2-6	18	-	few	CASSPLRQARSGANVLTF	TGTGCCAGCAGTCCTCTCCGGCAGGCTCGGTCTGGGGCCAACGTCCTGACTTTC
TRBV7-6	TRBJ2-7	12	-	few	CASSSAYNEQYF	TGTGCCAGCAGTTCCGCTTACAATGAGCAGTACTTC
TRBV6-1	TRBJ2-1	13	TRBD2	-	CASRTSPYNEQFF	TGTGCCAGCAGGACTAGCCCGTACAATGAGCAGTTCTTC
TRBV7-6	TRBJ2-3	17	-	-	CASSLGGGGQITDTQYF	TGTGCCAGCAGCTTAGGTGGCGGGGGCCAAATCACAGATACGCAGTATTTT
TRBV6-6	TRBJ2-1	14	-	-	CASSYDAGFGEQFF	TGTGCCAGCAGTTACGACGCGGGGTTCGGGGAGCAGTTCTTC
TRBV6-1	TRBJ1-1	13	-	-	CASRYRENTEAFF	TGTGCCAGCAGGTACAGAGAGAACACTGAAGCTTTCTTT
TRBV7-8	TRBJ2-3	14	TRBD2	-	CASSRLAFQDTQYF	TGTGCCAGCAGCCGACTAGCTTTCCAAGATACGCAGTATTTT
TRBV7-3	TRBJ2-2	14	-	-	CASSLNRNTGELFF	TGTGCCAGCAGCTTAAACAGAAACACCGGGGAGCTGTTTTTT
TRBV27	TRBJ2-1	13	-	-	CASQGYGYNEQFF	TGTGCCAGCCAGGGGTATGGCTACAATGAGCAGTTCTTC